The 28 T cell receptor beta chains in this list originate from one sample, sequenced in a study of shared clonotypes between healthy human individuals. Measured with immunoSEQ multiplex PCR; TCRdb has only the in-frame clones, and not every one. The table shows around 700,000 clones, with 55% to 75% occurring only once. The sample comprised memory CD4+ T cells sorted from blood. Noted subset: CD45RA-negative fraction. These receptors were collected from a woman aged 30 to 39 in good health.

This sequence joins TRBV18 and TRBJ1-4; TRBD1 might be the D (5 bases). CDR1 and CDR2 from the germline V gene are KGHSH and LQKENI. V shed 0 bases and J shed 1 base, with 6 bases lying between them. This CDR3 region has 15 residues. The CDR3 coding sequence is TGTGCCAGCTCACCACCGGGGGGAACTAATGAAAAACTGTTTTTT. Encoded protein: CASSPPGGTNEKLFF. The full variable domain, in which reference TRBV18 and TRBJ1-4 provide the parts outside the CDR3, is NAGVMQNPRHLVRRRGQEARLRCSPMKGHSHVYWYRQLPEEGLKFMVYLQKENIIDESGMPKERFSAEFPKEGPSILRIQQVVRGDSAAYFCASSPPGGTNEKLFFGSGTQLSVL.

Details on this clone: A much larger clone lies one base from this, so it may be a read error. Other DNA sequences of this sample code for an identical CDR3. The V and J genes are TRBV5-1 and TRBJ1-3; 7 bases map to TRBD1. Germline CDR1 is SGHRS and CDR2 is YFSETQ. The CDR3 contains 14 residues. Unmatched junction bases numbered 3, after V lost 4 bases and J lost 2 bases. CDR3 protein: CASSAGTAGNTIYF. Here the CDR3 DNA reads TGCGCCAGCAGCGCGGGGACAGCTGGAAACACCATATATTTT.

The CDR3 is CASSPPSETQYF. CDR3 coding DNA: TGTGCCAGCAGTCCCCCTTCGGAGACCCAGTACTTC. V usage is TRBV6-5 and J usage is TRBJ2-5; unclear D gene. Per germline, CDR1 MNHEY and CDR2 SVGAGI. V was trimmed by 5 bases and J by 5 bases, leaving 9 bases between them. This CDR3 is 12 amino acids long.

This clone appeared once. The rearrangement joins TRBV29-1 to TRBJ2-3, with TRBD1 identical over 9 bases. With 8 bases clipped from V and 2 bases from J, the junction kept 5 bases outside the gene matches. The germline V gene has CDR1 SQVTM and CDR2 ANQGSEA. CDR3 length equals 13 residues. This CDR3 reads CSPRDRDTDTQYF. The CDR3 DNA follows: TGCAGCCCCCGGGACAGGGACACAGATACGCAGTATTTT.

This clone was recorded many times. The V and J genes are TRBV11-2 and TRBJ2-1; 13 bases are shared with TRBD2. V gave up 3 bases and J gave up 8 bases; unmatched junction bases: 7. Looked up from germline, CDR1 is SGHAT and CDR2 is FQNNGV. This CDR3 is built from 16 residues. In DNA, the CDR3 is TGTGCCAGCAGCTTGGGCGGACTAGCGGGAGTTTATGAGCAGTTCTTC. It specifies CASSLGGLAGVYEQFF.

This chain connects TRBV9 to TRBJ1-2, with D perhaps matching TRBD1 (6 bases). Trimming shortened V by 3 bases and J by 6 bases, and 21 bases separated the two germline ends. The germline V gene encodes CDR1 SGDLS and CDR2 YYNGEE. The CDR3 contains 16 residues. CDR3 sequence (DNA): TGTGCCAGCAGCGCCACCCGGGGGGCAGGGTCCGATGGCTACACCTTC. It translates to CASSATRGAGSDGYTF.

This clone was counted between two and nine times. V and J are TRBV5-4 and TRBJ2-1, with 7 positions matching TRBD2. The V and J ends lost 4 bases and 8 bases, in that order; junction bases with no gene match: 15. CDR3 length: 16 residues. Germline V gives CDR1 SGHNT, CDR2 YYREEE (reference sequence). The CDR3 protein is CASSPTLAETIHEQFF. CDR3 in DNA: TGTGCCAGCAGCCCGACCCTAGCGGAGACTATCCATGAGCAGTTCTTC.

V gene TRBV6-5 combines with J gene TRBJ1-2; TRBD1 is a possible D gene (6 bases). Germline values: CDR1 MNHEY, CDR2 SVGAGI. This CDR3 comprises 14 residues. Trimming took off 7 bases at V and 2 bases at J, with 14 bases between the two ends. This CDR3 reads CASTQTGRNYGYTF. For the CDR3, the DNA is TGTGCCAGCACCCAGACAGGCCGCAACTATGGCTACACCTTC.

This chain connects TRBV5-4 to TRBJ1-1, with 9 nucleotides matching TRBD1. The CDR3 has 14 residues. Germline V gene sequence: CDR1 SGHNT, CDR2 YYREEE (reference sequence). Trimming at V came to 3 bases and at J to 3 bases, leaving 3 bases not matched to a gene. CDR3 bases: TGTGCCAGCAGCTGGGACAGGGACCACACTGAAGCTTTCTTT. As protein: CASSWDRDHTEAFF.

The V call is TRBV5-1, the J call TRBJ2-1; a possible D gene is TRBD2 (5 bases). Germline-derived CDR1 and CDR2 are SGHRS and YFSETQ. The V end lost 4 bases, the J end lost 1 base, and 12 bases lay between the germline ends. CDR3 size: 15 residues. CDR3: CASSPDSPSYNEQFF. The CDR3 DNA sequence: TGCGCCAGCAGCCCGGACTCACCATCCTACAATGAGCAGTTCTTC. Full variable domain (rest looked up from reference TRBV5-1 and TRBJ2-1): KAGVTQTPRYLIKTRGQQVTLSCSPISGHRSVSWYQQTPGQGLQFLFEYFSETQRNKGNFPGRFSGRQFSNSRSEMNVSTLELGDSALYLCASSPDSPSYNEQFFGPGTRLTVL.

In its sample, this clone was seen many times. The chain is built from TRBV9 and TRBJ2-1, with 7 nucleotides matching TRBD1. The CDR3 runs 14 residues. Germline CDR1 and CDR2: SGDLS and YYNGEE. V lost 2 bases, J lost 9 bases, and 8 bases stayed unmatched. DNA for the CDR3: TGTGCCAGCAGCGTTACCGTACAGGGGCGTGAGCAGTTCTTC. It specifies CASSVTVQGREQFF. Full variable domain (missing parts from reference TRBV9 and TRBJ2-1): DSGVTQTPKHLITATGQRVTLRCSPRSGDLSVYWYQQSLDQGLQFLIQYYNGEERAKGNILERFSAQQFPDLHSELNLSSLELGDSALYFCASSVTVQGREQFFGPGTRLTVL.

Concerning this clone itself: Within the sample, other DNA sequences also encode this same CDR3. The rearrangement uses TRBV20-1 and TRBJ2-5; no clear D. The DNA matches TRBJ2-7 better at its end, which makes the J call doubtful. CDR1 DFQATT and CDR2 SNEGSKA come from the germline V gene (reference sequence). CDR3 length: 11 amino acids. CDR3 loop: CSASASYEQYF. The CDR3 DNA follows: TGCAGTGCTAGTGCGTCCTACGAGCAGTACTTC.

The V call is TRBV29-1, the J call TRBJ1-3, with D possibly being TRBD1 (5 bases). The V end lost 3 bases, the J end lost 2 bases, and 11 bases lay between the germline ends. This CDR3 region has 14 residues. Germline CDR1 is SQVTM and CDR2 is ANQGSEA. CDR3 DNA sequence: TGCAGCGTTGACCGACAGTTAGCTGGAAACACCATATATTTT. Protein sequence: CSVDRQLAGNTIYF.

This chain connects TRBV30 to TRBJ2-7, with 7 bases identical to TRBD2. The CDR3 has 14 residues. Germline V gives CDR1 GTSNPN, CDR2 SVGIG (reference sequence). J gave up 0 bases and V 2 bases, and 4 bases lay outside the gene matches. The CDR3: CAWSTSSGSYEQYF. The DNA of the CDR3 is TGTGCCTGGAGTACTTCTAGCGGCTCCTACGAGCAGTACTTC. The full variable domain, rest sourced from reference TRBV30 and TRBJ2-7, is SQTIHQWPATLVQPVGSPLSLECTVEGTSNPNLYWYRQAAGRGLQLLFYSVGIGQISSEVPQNLSASRPQDRQFILSSKKLLLSDSGFYLCAWSTSSGSYEQYFGPGTRLTVT.

The rearrangement links TRBV14 to TRBJ2-7, with D maybe TRBD1 (5 bases). V gave up 5 bases and J gave up 8 bases, with 10 bases separating them. This CDR3 comprises 11 residues. Germline V gene sequence: CDR1 SGHDN, CDR2 FVKESK. This chain's CDR3 is CASSDSPKQYF. The CDR3 DNA is TGTGCCAGCAGCGACAGTCCGAAGCAGTACTTC.

The chain has TRBV5-1 and TRBJ2-1; D is undetermined. This CDR3 is 15 amino acids long. The ends were cut back, 1 base at V and 2 bases at J, with 10 bases in the middle. Germline V gene data show CDR1 as SGHRS and CDR2 as YFSETQ. The CDR3 DNA follows: TGCGCCAGCAGCTTGTCCACGACTGCCTACAATGAGCAGTTCTTC. Protein: CASSLSTTAYNEQFF.

This chain connects TRBV18 to TRBJ2-7; 9 bases map to TRBD1. The V segment lost 3 bases and the J segment 7 bases; nucleotides outside the gene matches: 7. Germline CDR1 reads KGHSH; CDR2 reads LQKENI. The CDR3 is 14 amino acids. CDR3 nucleotides: TGTGCCAGCTCACCCGGGACAGGGCTAGGGGAGCAGTACTTC. It yields the protein CASSPGTGLGEQYF. The variable domain in full, with the rest retrieved from reference TRBV18 and TRBJ2-7, is NAGVMQNPRHLVRRRGQEARLRCSPMKGHSHVYWYRQLPEEGLKFMVYLQKENIIDESGMPKERFSAEFPKEGPSILRIQQVVRGDSAAYFCASSPGTGLGEQYFGPGTRLTVT.

The CDR3: CASVGEWARTAFF. DNA of the CDR3: TGTGCCAGCGTAGGGGAGTGGGCCCGAACCGCTTTCTTT. The V call is TRBV28, the J call TRBJ1-1; D perhaps matches TRBD1 (5 bases). V lost 8 bases and J lost 11, with 21 bases in between. The germline gives CDR1 MDHEN, CDR2 SYDVKM. The CDR3 spans 13 residues.

J is TRBJ2-1 and V is TRBV11-3, with 11 bases aligning to TRBD2. The germline CDR1 and CDR2 sequences are SGHNT and YENEEA. The CDR3 extends over 16 amino acids. Losses at the gene ends were 5 bases for V and 7 bases for J; bases not matched to a gene: 10. CDR3 protein: CASSPIAGGSTNEQFF. The CDR3 nucleotides are TGTGCCAGCAGCCCGATAGCGGGAGGGTCAACAAATGAGCAGTTCTTC.

The gene calls are TRBV4-1 and TRBJ1-2; TRBD1 matches 8 bases. Trimming removed 1 base from V and 4 bases from J; junction bases left unmatched: 11. Germline V gene lookup returns CDR1 MGHRA and CDR2 YSYEKL. The CDR3 spans 17 residues. Here the CDR3 reads CASSQAHTGGRRYGYTF. The CDR3 DNA follows: TGCGCCAGCAGCCAAGCCCATACAGGGGGAAGGCGCTATGGCTACACCTTC.

The gene calls are TRBV5-1 and TRBJ2-2, with 8 bases lining up with TRBD1. Germline V gene sequence: CDR1 SGHRS, CDR2 YFSETQ. The CDR3 sequence is 16 residues long. V shed 0 bases and J 1 base; nucleotides not matched to a gene: 2. The chain's CDR3 is CASSLAGTGNTGELFF. The CDR3 DNA sequence: TGCGCCAGCAGCTTGGCCGGGACAGGGAACACCGGGGAGCTGTTTTTT.

V gene TRBV27 combines with J gene TRBJ1-2; D not certain. CDR1 and CDR2 from the germline V gene are MNHEY and SMNVEV (reference sequence). V shed 3 bases and J shed 2 bases, with 16 bases lying between them. There are 16 residues in the CDR3. CDR3 bases: TGTGCCAGCAGTTTTTTGGGCTATGACAACAACTATGGCTACACCTTC. Translation gives CASSFLGYDNNYGYTF.

This clone was found once. The V call is TRBV10-2, the J call TRBJ2-5; D is undetermined. From germline, CDR1 is WSHSY and CDR2 SAAADI. Trimming took 3 bases from V and 1 from J, leaving 3 bases between them. The CDR3 is made up of 12 amino acids. CDR3: CASSDPQETQYF. In DNA form, the CDR3 reads TGCGCCAGCAGTGACCCCCAAGAGACCCAGTACTTC.

This clone was counted once. The sample carries other DNA sequences with the same CDR3. The gene calls are TRBV28 and TRBJ2-5, with 12 bases matching TRBD2. J lost 1 base, V lost 3 bases, and 0 bases had no gene match. Germline lookup yields CDR1 MDHEN and CDR2 SYDVKM. This CDR3 spans 15 amino acids. The CDR3 coding sequence is TGTGCCAGCAGTTTGACTAGCGGGGGCCAAGAGACCCAGTACTTC. This gives the protein CASSLTSGGQETQYF.

This clone was picked up one time. The chain employs TRBV30 and TRBJ2-5; D gene ambiguous. Germline V CDR1 and CDR2: GTSNPN, SVGIG (reference sequence). The V end was cut by 0 bases, the J end by 1 base, with 9 bases between. CDR3 length equals 14 residues. The CDR3 is CAWSVMVLQETQYF. DNA of the CDR3: TGTGCCTGGAGTGTAATGGTGCTCCAAGAGACCCAGTACTTC.

The table lists this clone with a count of one. The chain combines TRBV4-1 with TRBJ1-5; D remains ambiguous. The CDR3 extends over 16 amino acids. CDR1 is MGHRA and CDR2 is YSYEKL in the germline V gene. Trimming stripped 3 bases from V and 6 bases from J, with 18 bases between. The CDR3, as DNA: TGCGCCAGCAGCCAGGCCGGATTGGGTAGCGGTCAGCCCCAGCATTTT. The encoded protein is CASSQAGLGSGQPQHF.

The CDR3 here is CASSLEGRYEKLFF. The CDR3 DNA is TGTGCCAGCAGCTTAGAGGGGAGATACGAAAAACTGTTTTTT. The V and J genes are TRBV11-2 and TRBJ1-4; D call uncertain. V lost 0 bases to trimming and J lost 8 bases, with 10 bases between them. The CDR3 is 14 amino acids. Germline V CDR1 and CDR2: SGHAT, FQNNGV.

The sample holds one count of this clone. The chain uses TRBV27 and TRBJ2-1; TRBD2 agrees at 11 bases. The CDR3 has 16 residues. V lost 5 bases and J lost 3; bases outside the gene matches: 6. The germline CDR1 and CDR2 sequences are MNHEY and SMNVEV (reference sequence). The DNA of the CDR3 is TGTGCCAGCAGTCTCCTAGCGGGAGGCCTCTACAATGAGCAGTTCTTC. Encoded protein: CASSLLAGGLYNEQFF.